This T cell receptor beta chain is from a study of cytomegalovirus exposure and HLA in healthy donors. Broader study findings: In a later analysis, roughly 17,000 TCR beta sequences were associated with HLA alleles at 0.05 false discovery rate. Sequencing artifact likely explains a cluster of highly shared sequence variants. The listing of roughly 160 TCR beta chains classed them as cytomegalovirus-associated. Cytomegalovirus status was reportedly diagnosed by the classifier with high specificity and sensitivity.

The PCR had 60 Vbeta and 13 Jbeta primers. The method was immunoSEQ multiplex PCR; TCRdb's version includes in-frame clones alone and lacks a portion of them. The data hold nearly 110,000 clones, with approximately 84% observed a single time. Germline values: CDR1 GTSNPN, CDR2 SVGIG (reference sequence). The CDR3 has 15 amino acids. V lost 2 bases, J lost 5 bases, and 8 bases stayed unmatched. Of note for this clone: Its antigen is not known.

Sequencing used PBMCs. This TCR was sampled from a young man in good health and CMV-seronegative. V and J are TRBV30 and TRBJ2-5, with 10 bases fitting TRBD2. The CDR3 region is CAWSLLAGDFETQYF. The CDR3 DNA reads as TGTGCCTGGAGTCTCCTAGCGGGAGATTTCGAGACCCAGTACTTC. Complete variable domain (other parts from reference TRBV30 and TRBJ2-5): SQTIHQWPATLVQPVGSPLSLECTVEGTSNPNLYWYRQAAGRGLQLLFYSVGIGQISSEVPQNLSASRPQDRQFILSSKKLLLSDSGFYLCAWSLLAGDFETQYFGPGTRLLVL.